Below are 22 T cell receptor beta chains sequenced from a single sample in a study of blood T cell repertoires in COVID-19. Only in-frame clones appear in the TCRdb table, and some are missing; sequencing was by immunoSEQ multiplex PCR. The table shows roughly 67,000 clones, with roughly 92% occurring only once. The sequenced sample was peripheral blood. These receptors all stem from a man in his 70s with active COVID-19.

The rearrangement links TRBV5-4 to TRBJ1-3; 7 bases agree with TRBD1. The CDR3 length is 16 residues. Germline values: CDR1 SGHNT, CDR2 YYREEE (reference sequence). With 1 base clipped from V and 0 bases from J, the junction kept 4 bases outside the gene matches. The CDR3 loop reads CASSLSGTASGNTIYF. CDR3 DNA: TGTGCCAGCAGCTTGTCCGGGACAGCCTCTGGAAACACCATATATTTT. The variable domain in full, completed from reference TRBV5-4 and TRBJ1-3, reads ETGVTQSPTHLIKTRGQQVTLRCSSQSGHNTVSWYQQALGQGPQFIFQYYREEENGRGNFPPRFSGLQFPNYSSELNVNALELDDSALYLCASSLSGTASGNTIYFGEGSWLTVV.

As to this clone: The sample has other DNA sequences that encode this CDR3 too. The genes are TRBV24-1 and TRBJ2-1; unclear D gene. The germline V and J ends were trimmed by 3 bases and 6 bases, with 2 bases remaining between them. This CDR3 is built from 11 residues. Germline V gives CDR1 KGHDR, CDR2 SFDVKD. CDR3 nucleotides: TGTGCCACCAGTGATCTCAATGAGCAGTTCTTC. This codes for CATSDLNEQFF.

The chain is built from TRBV29-1 and TRBJ2-2; D is perhaps TRBD2 (6 bases). The CDR3 covers 15 residues. V was cut by 3 bases and J by 1 base, with 12 bases left in between. The V gene's germline CDR1 is SQVTM and CDR2 ANQGSEA. The CDR3 coding sequence is TGCAGCGTTGATGCGCGGGGCAAGAACACCGGGGAGCTGTTTTTT. Protein product: CSVDARGKNTGELFF.

The rearrangement joins TRBV9 to TRBJ2-3; 7 bases match TRBD2. The V segment lost 8 bases and the J segment 0 bases; nucleotides outside the gene matches: 12. Per germline, CDR1 SGDLS and CDR2 YYNGEE. This CDR3 has 16 residues. The CDR3 sequence is CASLAGANPSTDTQYF. CDR3 DNA: TGTGCCAGTTTAGCGGGCGCAAACCCTAGCACAGATACGCAGTATTTT.

This clone was seen only once. This chain uses TRBV6-5 with TRBJ2-7; D is perhaps TRBD1 (7 bases). Germline V lookup: CDR1 MNHEY, CDR2 SVGAGI. This CDR3 has 14 residues. V was trimmed by 6 bases and J by 2 bases, leaving 14 bases between them. Here the CDR3 reads CASRGAGGTYEQYV. For the CDR3, the DNA is TGTGCCAGCAGGGGGGCAGGGGGGACCTACGAGCAGTACGTC.

The V call is TRBV5-1, the J call TRBJ2-2, with D unclear. There are 14 residues in the CDR3. Trimming left V 0 bases short and J 7 bases short, with 10 bases between. Looked up from germline, CDR1 is SGHRS and CDR2 is YFSETQ. CDR3 region: CASSLGPGYGELFF. CDR3 coding DNA: TGCGCCAGCAGCTTGGGTCCAGGCTACGGGGAGCTGTTTTTT.

This chain uses TRBV6-4 with TRBJ1-2; tentative D call: TRBD1 (6 bases). CDR1 is MRHNA, CDR2 SNTAGT, per germline. V was trimmed by 6 bases and J by 7 bases, leaving 12 bases between them. The CDR3 contains 12 residues. The CDR3 nucleotides read TGTGCCAGCAGGAAACAGGGCCTTGGCTACACCTTC. Translation gives CASRKQGLGYTF.

This sequence joins TRBV6-1 and TRBJ2-7; D is possibly TRBD2 (6 bases). Germline V gives CDR1 MNHNS, CDR2 SASEGT. The CDR3 consists of 15 residues. V dropped 3 bases and J dropped 0 bases, with 12 bases sitting between them. The CDR3 loop is CASSEGLTSSYEQYV. The CDR3 region has the DNA TGTGCCAGCAGTGAGGGACTCACGAGCTCCTACGAGCAGTACGTC.

This sequence joins TRBV7-6 and TRBJ2-1; TRBD2 aligns across 7 bases. Germline CDR1 is SGHVS and CDR2 is FNYEAQ. V gave up 5 bases and J gave up 5 bases; unmatched junction bases: 9. This CDR3 spans 15 amino acids. The CDR3 DNA is TGTGCCAGCAGCCTCAATGGGGGGGGAAACAATGAGCAGTTCTTC. Its translation is CASSLNGGGNNEQFF. The variable domain in full, completed from reference TRBV7-6 and TRBJ2-1, reads GAGVSQSPRYKVTKRGQDVALRCDPISGHVSLYWYRQALGQGPEFLTYFNYEAQQDKSGLPNDRFSAERPEGSISTLTIQRTEQRDSAMYRCASSLNGGGNNEQFFGPGTRLTVL.

The J gene is TRBJ2-3, the V gene TRBV11-2; D may be TRBD2 (5 bases). The CDR3 sequence is 12 residues long. V shed 5 bases and J shed 5 bases, with 8 bases lying between them. The germline V gene encodes CDR1 SGHAT and CDR2 FQNNGV. The CDR3 loop is CASSPGGDTQYF. The CDR3 bases are TGTGCCAGCAGCCCAGGAGGAGATACGCAGTATTTT.

This chain connects TRBV5-5 to TRBJ2-5; TRBD2 is a possible D gene (5 bases). This CDR3 contains 14 residues. Trimming removed 1 base at V and 5 bases at J, with 12 bases between. CDR1 is SGHKS, CDR2 YYEKEE, per germline (reference sequence). This CDR3 reads CASSLYGISETQYF. The CDR3 DNA is TGTGCCAGCAGCTTGTACGGGATAAGTGAGACCCAGTACTTC.

CDR3 bases: TGTGCCAGCAGCTCAAACCTAGCTTCCATTCAGTACTTC. It yields the protein CASSSNLASIQYF. The gene calls are TRBV11-2 and TRBJ2-4; maybe TRBD2 (5 bases). CDR1 is SGHAT and CDR2 is FQNNGV in the germline V gene. The CDR3 loop spans 13 amino acids. Deletions cut 4 bases from V and 9 bases from J, with 13 bases between.

This clone was seen only once. CDR3 sequence (DNA): TGTGCCAGCAGTTTACTTGAACAAAGCAATCAGCCCCAGCATTTT. Translating gives CASSLLEQSNQPQHF. This chain connects TRBV27 to TRBJ1-5; no clear D gene. Germline V lookup: CDR1 MNHEY, CDR2 SMNVEV (reference sequence). The CDR3 spans 15 residues. V was cut by 2 bases and J by 1 base, with 9 bases left in between.

The rearrangement joins TRBV5-8 to TRBJ1-1; D perhaps matches TRBD1 (6 bases). Between the trimmed V and J ends, which lost 2 bases and 4 bases, there was a span of 12 bases. Germline V gene lookup returns CDR1 SGHTS and CDR2 YDEGEE. The CDR3 runs 14 residues. The CDR3 loop reads CASSLGTGRTEAFF. The CDR3 DNA reads as TGTGCCAGCAGCTTAGGTACAGGGCGCACTGAAGCTTTCTTT.

V gene TRBV5-1 combines with J gene TRBJ1-4, with TRBD1 matching over 8 bases. The CDR3 is 14 residues long. With 2 bases clipped from V and 7 bases from J, the junction kept 4 bases outside the gene matches. Germline CDR1 SGHRS, CDR2 YFSETQ. In nucleotides, the CDR3 is TGCGCCAGCAGCTTCGACAGGGGTAGTGAAAAACTGTTTTTT. Its protein is CASSFDRGSEKLFF.

This sequence joins TRBV2 and TRBJ2-3; 7 nucleotides match TRBD2. CDR3 length equals 13 residues. Germline assignment: CDR1 SNHLY and CDR2 FYNNEI. Trimming cost V 7 bases and J 7 bases; bases outside gene matches: 8. CDR3 bases: TGTGCCAGCAAAGGGGAGGGGCTTAATACGCAGTATTTT. Translation: CASKGEGLNTQYF.

The chain uses TRBV4-1 and TRBJ2-1; TRBD1 agrees at 7 bases. Per the germline V gene, CDR1 is MGHRA and CDR2 is YSYEKL. The CDR3 has 13 residues. The trim removed 0 bases at V and 12 bases at J, leaving 5 bases unmatched. In nucleotides, the CDR3 is TGCGCCAGCAGCCAAGAGGACAGGACGGTGCAGTTCTTC. Its protein is CASSQEDRTVQFF.

The chain employs TRBV28 and TRBJ2-7; D is possibly TRBD1 (6 bases). Germline V gene sequence: CDR1 MDHEN, CDR2 SYDVKM. CDR3 length: 14 amino acids. Trimming left V 4 bases short and J 6 bases short, with 16 bases between. The CDR3 here is CASSSQVQGLEQYV. In nucleotides, the CDR3 is TGTGCCAGCAGTTCTCAAGTACAGGGTCTCGAGCAGTACGTC.

The chain joins TRBV4-1 to TRBJ1-2; D unresolved. Germline V lookup: CDR1 MGHRA, CDR2 YSYEKL. The CDR3 is 15 residues long. The ends were cut back, 1 base at V and 7 bases at J, with 16 bases in the middle. In nucleotides, the CDR3 is TGCGCCAGCAGCCAAGCCGGGAGTCCCCGTCGTGGCTACACCTTC. Translating gives CASSQAGSPRRGYTF.

The chain links TRBV18 to TRBJ2-7; a possible D gene is TRBD1 (7 bases). CDR3 length: 13 residues. Germline V gene lookup returns CDR1 KGHSH and CDR2 LQKENI. V was pared by 4 bases and J by 12 bases, with 19 bases between. Here the CDR3 reads CASSRTTGEDPYF. Written as DNA, the CDR3 is TGTGCCAGCTCACGGACTACAGGGGAAGATCCGTACTTC.

This sequence joins TRBV30 and TRBJ2-7, with TRBD1 as a possible D gene (7 bases). V shed 8 bases and J shed 4 bases, with 18 bases lying between them. This CDR3 is 13 amino acids long. Germline-derived CDR1 and CDR2 are GTSNPN and SVGIG (reference sequence). CDR3 sequence (DNA): TGTGCCCCACTCGGAGGGACAGTATACGAGCAGTACGTC. Amino acid sequence: CAPLGGTVYEQYV.

The CDR3 DNA reads as TGTGCCACCAGTGTTCAGTCCGCCAATGAGCAGTTCTTC. It specifies CATSVQSANEQFF. The V gene is TRBV24-1, the J gene TRBJ2-1; no reliable D call. The CDR3 totals 13 residues. Germline assignment: CDR1 KGHDR and CDR2 SFDVKD. Trimming took 5 bases from V and 6 from J, leaving 10 bases between them.